The source of this TCR beta chain is a study of blood T cell repertoires in COVID-19. Whole-study context: Some COVID-19 samples were acute and others convalescent; all came from the United States, Italy and Spain.

With 5 bases removed from V and 2 bases from J, the gap between germline ends came to 13 bases. This CDR3 has 14 residues. From germline, CDR1 is LNHDA and CDR2 SQIVND (reference sequence). Participants were aged roughly 18 to 89 years from 20 to 30 US areas. Symptom resolution, clearance, or two negative PCRs marked the recovered donors of Cohort 3. The authors' processing: It was from reference gene primer amplification that nucleated cell counts were estimated. Profiled with immunoSEQ multiplex PCR; TCRdb holds only in-frame clones, not every one. V, J and clone size were drawn from that table, and D and trimming were deduced from the DNA. The sample lists 450,000 or so clones; 90% were seen once.

The specimen sequenced was PBMCs or T cells enriched from blood (not recorded which). The source is a man between 18 and 35 years old who had recovered from COVID-19. The chain carries TRBV19 and TRBJ2-7; tentatively, D is TRBD2 (6 bases). CDR3 bases: TGTGCCAGTAGTGCCCGACTAGACACCTACGAGCAGTACTTC. Encoded protein: CASSARLDTYEQYF.